The 23 T cell receptor beta chains reported below all come from one sample, sequenced in a study of metastatic and nonmetastatic thyroid tumors. TCRdb re-called the PCR reads through MiXCR. The table shows around 6,000 clones, with less than 35% occurring only once. The entire patient cohort was treatment-naive prior to thyroid surgery. Input material: adjacent normal tissue. These receptors all come from a female donor with papillary thyroid cancer or a benign thyroid nodule (not recorded which). Some clones in this sample may be carry-over from other donors' samples.

Here the CDR3 reads CSARDWEHDPRGYTF. CDR3 coding DNA: TGCAGTGCTAGAGATTGGGAACATGACCCTCGTGGCTACACCTTC. The rearrangement links TRBV20-1 to TRBJ1-2; D remains ambiguous. CDR3 length: 15 amino acids. V lost 0 bases to trimming and J lost 7 bases, with 18 bases between them. The V gene's germline CDR1 is DFQATT and CDR2 SNEGSKA (reference sequence).

The rearrangement joins TRBV6-1 to TRBJ2-2; D is unclear. V lost 10 bases and J lost 6, with 6 bases in between. The germline gives CDR1 MNHNS, CDR2 SASEGT. This CDR3 is 10 amino acids long. The CDR3 loop reads CATGAGELFF. The CDR3 DNA is TGTGCCACCGGCGCCGGGGAGCTGTTTTTT.

This clone is deemed medium-sized. The J gene is TRBJ2-7, the V gene TRBV9; 7 positions match TRBD2. The CDR3 runs 14 residues. Germline V CDR1 and CDR2: SGDLS, YYNGEE. Losses at the gene ends were 3 bases for V and 0 bases for J; bases not matched to a gene: 3. In nucleotides, the CDR3 is TGTGCCAGCAGCGGTTCTAGCGGCTCCTACGAGCAGTACTTC. It encodes CASSGSSGSYEQYF.

In its sample, this clone is medium-sized (0.01 to 0.1%). This chain uses TRBV28 with TRBJ2-1, with 9 bases matching TRBD2. CDR1 is MDHEN, CDR2 SYDVKM, per germline. V was pared by 7 bases and J by 9 bases, with 13 bases of the junction left unmatched. CDR3 length: 15 residues. The CDR3 is CASTLGAGGFGEQFF. The CDR3 region has the DNA TGTGCCAGCACCTTGGGAGCGGGGGGATTCGGTGAGCAGTTCTTC.

This clone was counted once. The rearrangement joins TRBV30 to TRBJ1-6, with D possibly matching TRBD1 (6 bases). CDR1 and CDR2 (germline): GTSNPN, SVGIG (reference sequence). Between the trimmed V and J ends, which lost 4 bases and 6 bases, there was a span of 10 bases. The CDR3 extends over 13 amino acids. CDR3 in amino acids: CAWTGTSNSPLHF. DNA for the CDR3: TGTGCCTGGACCGGGACAAGTAATTCACCCCTCCACTTT.

This clone was counted between two and nine times. The V and J genes are TRBV7-6 and TRBJ1-1; no firm D call. Germline lookup yields CDR1 SGHVS and CDR2 FNYEAQ. The V and J ends lost 4 bases and 5 bases respectively, with 8 bases between them. The CDR3 sequence is 12 residues long. The CDR3 nucleotides are TGTGCCAGCAGCTCAGGAAGTACTGAAGCTTTCTTT. Protein sequence: CASSSGSTEAFF.

As to this clone: Since no conserved phenylalanine or tryptophan closes the CDR3, a read error is the likely cause. The J gene is TRBJ2-7, the V gene TRBV6-4; the match to TRBD2 covers 13 bases. This CDR3 is built from 17 residues. Germline CDR1 is MRHNA and CDR2 is SNTAGT. The CDR3, as DNA: TGTGGCACTGCGACTAGCGGGGGGCCACTGAGCTCCTACGAGCAGTACTTA. Protein sequence: CGTATSGGPLSSYEQYL.

This clone was seen only once. This chain uses TRBV11-2 with TRBJ2-2; D gene uncertain. This CDR3 contains 17 residues. Germline-derived CDR1 and CDR2 are SGHAT and FQNNGV. Trimming stripped 5 bases from V and 0 bases from J, with 16 bases between. The CDR3, as DNA: TGTGCCAGCAGCCCCGCCCTAAACCCGTCGAACACCGGGGAGCTGTTTTTT. It specifies CASSPALNPSNTGELFF.

This CDR3 is CASSVSDTGELFF. The CDR3 DNA is TGTGCCAGCAGCGTTAGCGACACCGGGGAGCTGTTTTTT. This chain uses TRBV9 with TRBJ2-2, with D tentatively TRBD2 (5 bases). Germline CDR1 and CDR2: SGDLS and YYNGEE. There are 13 residues in the CDR3. V was clipped by 2 bases and J by 3 bases, with 5 bases between them.

By share, this clone counts as medium-sized. The rearrangement links TRBV5-1 to TRBJ2-5; possible D gene TRBD1, 6 bases. Deletions cut 5 bases from V and 4 bases from J, with 15 bases between. This CDR3 spans 14 amino acids. Per germline, CDR1 SGHRS and CDR2 YFSETQ. The CDR3 DNA reads TGCGCCAGCAGATCTGGTCGAGGGGGAGAGACCCAGTACTTC. Translated: CASRSGRGGETQYF.

This clone was observed a handful of times. One end of the junction is discordant with germline, which a read error may explain. The chain links TRBV28 to TRBJ1-1; the match to TRBD1 covers 7 bases. CDR3 size: 12 residues. The V gene's germline CDR1 is MDHEN and CDR2 SYDVKM. DNA for the CDR3: TGTGCCAGCAGGACAGGGAGTACTGAGGCTTTCTTT. The encoded protein is CASRTGSTEAFF.

The rearrangement links TRBV28 to TRBJ1-6; D not certain. The CDR3 is 15 residues long. Per the germline V gene, CDR1 is MDHEN and CDR2 is SYDVKM. V gave up 5 bases and J gave up 4 bases, with 12 bases separating them. CDR3 residues: CASSTGPVYNSPLHF. The CDR3 DNA follows: TGTGCCAGCAGTACCGGGCCCGTTTATAATTCACCCCTCCACTTT. The full variable domain, in which reference TRBV28 and TRBJ1-6 provide the parts outside the CDR3, is DVKVTQSSRYLVKRTGEKVFLECVQDMDHENMFWYRQDPGLGLRLIYFSYDVKMKEKGDIPEGYSVSREKKERFSLILESASTNQTSMYLCASSTGPVYNSPLHFGNGTRLTVT.

The chain joins TRBV19 to TRBJ2-3; D perhaps matches TRBD2 (6 bases). In germline, CDR1 is LNHDA, CDR2 SQIVND (reference sequence). The CDR3 is made up of 13 amino acids. The V gene lost 10 bases and the J gene lost 2 bases, with 13 bases spanning the gap. The chain's CDR3 is CAISRDTTDTQYF. CDR3 in DNA: TGTGCCATCTCGCGGGATACCACAGATACGCAGTATTTT.

The rearrangement links TRBV7-2 to TRBJ2-1, with TRBD2 matching 15 bases. Germline values: CDR1 SGHTA, CDR2 FQGNSA. Trimming cost V 5 bases and J 6 bases; bases outside gene matches: 2. The length of the CDR3 is 15 residues. The CDR3: CASSQGLAGGNEQFF. CDR3 bases: TGTGCCAGCAGCCAGGGACTAGCGGGAGGCAATGAGCAGTTCTTC.

This clone occurred a few times. The CDR3 DNA is TGTGCCACCCGGTCCAGGAGCTCCTACAATGAGCAGTTCTTC. Encoded protein: CATRSRSSYNEQFF. The V call is TRBV28, the J call TRBJ2-1; D is uncertain. Trimming pared 10 bases from V and 0 bases from J, leaving 13 bases between. This CDR3 is 14 amino acids long. Germline V lookup: CDR1 MDHEN, CDR2 SYDVKM. The complete variable domain, with remaining parts taken from reference TRBV28 and TRBJ2-1, reads DVKVTQSSRYLVKRTGEKVFLECVQDMDHENMFWYRQDPGLGLRLIYFSYDVKMKEKGDIPEGYSVSREKKERFSLILESASTNQTSMYLCATRSRSSYNEQFFGPGTRLTVL.

The gene calls are TRBV7-3 and TRBJ2-5; TRBD1 might be the D (8 bases). V was clipped by 3 bases and J by 5 bases, with 19 bases between them. Germline assignment: CDR1 SGHTA and CDR2 FQGTGA. The CDR3 is 16 amino acids. The CDR3 DNA reads as TGTGCCAGCAGCTTTGATACAGGGGGGGGTCGGGAGACCCAGTACTTC. Translated, it gives CASSFDTGGGRETQYF.

The chain joins TRBV5-1 to TRBJ1-2; D might be TRBD1 (6 bases). Germline lookup yields CDR1 SGHRS and CDR2 YFSETQ. V dropped 5 bases and J dropped 3 bases, with 14 bases sitting between them. This CDR3 comprises 14 residues. This CDR3 is CASRMGGWDYGYTF. CDR3 nucleotides: TGCGCCAGCAGGATGGGGGGCTGGGACTATGGCTACACCTTC.

CDR3 region: CASSPRLAGGDEQFF. The CDR3 DNA sequence: TGTGCCAGCTCACCACGACTAGCGGGAGGTGATGAGCAGTTCTTC. V usage is TRBV18 and J usage is TRBJ2-1; TRBD2 agrees at 13 bases. This CDR3 comprises 15 residues. The J segment lost 8 bases and the V segment lost 1 base, leaving 2 bases of the junction unmatched. Germline CDR1 KGHSH, CDR2 LQKENI.

This clone turned up a few times. J is TRBJ1-6 and V is TRBV6-1, with TRBD1 identical over 10 bases. The germline CDR1 and CDR2 sequences are MNHNS and SASEGT. The CDR3 totals 13 residues. V shed 6 bases and J 10 bases; nucleotides not matched to a gene: 3. The CDR3 sequence is CASRGQGRSPLHF. CDR3 DNA sequence: TGTGCCAGCAGGGGACAGGGGCGGTCACCCCTCCACTTT.

Only a few counts were recorded for this clone. Compared with germline, one end of the junction differs, possibly owing to a read error. The chain recombines TRBV2 with TRBJ1-2, with TRBD1 identical over 10 bases. The CDR3 loop spans 14 amino acids. The germline V gene has CDR1 SNHLY and CDR2 FYNNEI. CDR3 sequence (DNA): TGCGCCACCGATTGGACAGGGGGAGACTATGTCTACACCTTC. Translation gives CATDWTGGDYVYTF.

By frequency in the sample, this clone is medium-sized. The rearrangement links TRBV24-1 to TRBJ1-5; D is uncertain. V lost 8 bases to trimming and J lost 2 bases, with 15 bases between them. The CDR3 covers 15 residues. Germline CDR1 is KGHDR and CDR2 is SFDVKD. The CDR3 sequence: CATIRPRSGNQPQHF. CDR3 DNA: TGTGCCACCATCCGACCGCGAAGCGGCAATCAGCCCCAGCATTTT.

This chain joins TRBV28 and TRBJ1-2; 8 bases fit TRBD1. CDR1 is MDHEN, CDR2 SYDVKM, per germline. The CDR3 totals 16 residues. V lost 7 bases to trimming and J lost 4 bases; unmatched junction nucleotides: 14. This chain's CDR3 is CASISFADREGYGYTF. CDR3 DNA sequence: TGTGCCAGCATTTCGTTCGCGGACAGGGAAGGCTATGGCTACACCTTC.

This chain uses TRBV20-1 with TRBJ2-1; D may correspond to TRBD1 or TRBD2 (5 bases each). The CDR3 runs 15 residues. Germline loops: CDR1 DFQATT, CDR2 SNEGSKA (reference sequence). With 1 base removed from V and 8 bases from J, the gap between germline ends came to 18 bases. Written as DNA, the CDR3 is TGCAGTGCTAGAGTTGCAGGGAGTTCTTGGGATGAGCAGTTCTTC. It is translated as CSARVAGSSWDEQFF.